The rows below give T cell receptor beta chains drawn from one sample of a study of Ad26.COV2.S vaccination and SARS-CoV-2 variants. The data were produced by immunoSEQ multiplex PCR, yet TCRdb's version contains in-frame clones alone and is incomplete. Found here are under 150,000 clones, 86% of them singletons; the top ten hold about 5%. The sample consisted of peripheral blood, taken after recovery from COVID-19. Receptors were obtained from a human donor who had recovered from COVID-19. CDR3s include the opening cysteine and the closing phenylalanine or tryptophan. D genes are given only for firm matches. Not all rows give a size; the values are once, few, many and, for expanded clones, a class.

v_gene: TRBV4-3
len: 15
j_gene: TRBJ2-7
d_gene: TRBD1
abundance: many
CDR3nt: TGCGCCAGCAGCCAAGACTGGACAGGAGGAGACGAGCAGTACTTC
CDR3aa: CASSQDWTGGDEQYF

v_gene: TRBV10-1
len: 12
j_gene: TRBJ2-1
d_gene: NA
abundance: NA
CDR3nt: TGCGCCAGCAGTGGCCCCGGGAATGAGCAGTTCTTC
CDR3aa: CASSGPGNEQFF

v_gene: TRBV2
len: 16
j_gene: TRBJ2-3
d_gene: NA
abundance: NA
CDR3nt: TGTGCCAGCAGTGAAGCGCTGGTAGCTCTCCCAGATACGCAGTATTTT
CDR3aa: CASSEALVALPDTQYF

v_gene: TRBV20-1
len: 13
j_gene: TRBJ1-1
d_gene: NA
abundance: NA
CDR3nt: TGCAGTGCTAGTACTCAGGGAGGTACTGAAGCTTTCTTT
CDR3aa: CSASTQGGTEAFF

v_gene: TRBV5-8
len: 14
j_gene: TRBJ1-1
d_gene: TRBD1
abundance: NA
CDR3nt: TGTGCCAGCAGCAGGGGGACAGGGAACACTGAAGCTTTCTTT
CDR3aa: CASSRGTGNTEAFF

v_gene: TRBV12-5
len: 12
j_gene: TRBJ1-4
d_gene: NA
abundance: many
CDR3nt: TGTGCTAGTGGTTCCCCAAATGAAAAACTGTTTTTT
CDR3aa: CASGSPNEKLFF

v_gene: TRBV2
len: 14
j_gene: TRBJ1-1
d_gene: NA
abundance: NA
CDR3nt: TGTGCCAGCAGAGCCTTATCGAGGGTAACTGAAGCTTTCTTT
CDR3aa: CASRALSRVTEAFF

v_gene: TRBV6-1
len: 15
j_gene: TRBJ2-3
d_gene: NA
abundance: NA
CDR3nt: TGTGCCAGCAGTGATCTTGCCGGGGGCACAGATACGCAGTATTTT
CDR3aa: CASSDLAGGTDTQYF

v_gene: TRBV9
len: 16
j_gene: TRBJ1-3
d_gene: NA
abundance: few
CDR3nt: TGTGCCAGCAGTAACGACGGGGAAGGGACTGGAAACACCATATATTTT
CDR3aa: CASSNDGEGTGNTIYF

v_gene: TRBV7-9
len: 16
j_gene: TRBJ2-1
d_gene: NA
abundance: NA
CDR3nt: TGTGCCAGCAGCCCGATCACCGCAACAGGTTTCAGTGAGCAGTTCTTC
CDR3aa: CASSPITATGFSEQFF

v_gene: TRBV11-2
len: 12
j_gene: TRBJ2-7
d_gene: NA
abundance: NA
CDR3nt: TGTGCCAGCAGCGGCGCGGGTTACGAGCAGTACTTC
CDR3aa: CASSGAGYEQYF

v_gene: TRBV5-4
len: 14
j_gene: TRBJ1-1
d_gene: NA
abundance: NA
CDR3nt: TGTGCCAGCAGCCCCCGGGGTAGGAACACTGAAGCTTTCTTT
CDR3aa: CASSPRGRNTEAFF

v_gene: TRBV5-4
len: 11
j_gene: TRBJ2-1
d_gene: NA
abundance: NA
CDR3nt: TGTGCCAGCAGCTTGGCCAATGAGCAGTTCTTC
CDR3aa: CASSLANEQFF

v_gene: TRBV7-2
len: 15
j_gene: TRBJ1-2
d_gene: NA
abundance: NA
CDR3nt: TGTGCCAGCAGCCCGTACAGGGTAGCGGACTATGGCTACACCTTC
CDR3aa: CASSPYRVADYGYTF

v_gene: TRBV19
len: 16
j_gene: TRBJ2-5
d_gene: TRBD1
abundance: NA
CDR3nt: TGTGCCAGTAGTATACTGTTCGGCAGGGGGCAAGAGACCCAGTACTTC
CDR3aa: CASSILFGRGQETQYF

v_gene: TRBV11-2
len: 14
j_gene: TRBJ1-2
d_gene: TRBD1
abundance: NA
CDR3nt: TGTGCCAGCAGCCCGACCGACAGGGGGTTTGGCTACACCTTC
CDR3aa: CASSPTDRGFGYTF

v_gene: TRBV24-1
len: 13
j_gene: TRBJ2-1
d_gene: NA
abundance: NA
CDR3nt: TGTGCCACCCTCGGGGGGCCTGGGAATGAGCAGTTCTTC
CDR3aa: CATLGGPGNEQFF

v_gene: TRBV10-1
len: 17
j_gene: TRBJ2-6
d_gene: TRBD2
abundance: NA
CDR3nt: TGCGCCAGCAGTGAGGGACTAGCGGGCTCTGGGGCCAACGTCCTGACTTTC
CDR3aa: CASSEGLAGSGANVLTF

v_gene: TRBV6-6
len: 16
j_gene: TRBJ1-5
d_gene: TRBD1
abundance: NA
CDR3nt: TGTGCCAGCAGCCCTCCGGACAGGGGTCTTAATCAGCCCCAGCATTTT
CDR3aa: CASSPPDRGLNQPQHF

v_gene: TRBV7-9
len: 17
j_gene: TRBJ2-1
d_gene: TRBD1
abundance: once
CDR3nt: TGTGCCAGCAGCTCGGCGCCCGGGACAGGGAAAGTCAATGAGCAGTTCTTC
CDR3aa: CASSSAPGTGKVNEQFF

v_gene: TRBV6-5
len: 14
j_gene: TRBJ2-2
d_gene: NA
abundance: NA
CDR3nt: TGTGCCAGCAGTTACTCAGTGAACACCGGGGAGCTGTTTTTT
CDR3aa: CASSYSVNTGELFF

v_gene: TRBV5-1
len: 14
j_gene: TRBJ1-4
d_gene: NA
abundance: few
CDR3nt: TGCGCCAGCAGCTCCGACAGATATGGAGAAAAACTGTTTTTT
CDR3aa: CASSSDRYGEKLFF

v_gene: TRBV5-6
len: 17
j_gene: TRBJ2-7
d_gene: TRBD1
abundance: NA
CDR3nt: TGTGCCAGCAGCTTGGGCATTAACAGGGGACGCTCCTACGAGCAGTACTTC
CDR3aa: CASSLGINRGRSYEQYF

v_gene: TRBV11-2
len: 13
j_gene: TRBJ2-1
d_gene: TRBD2
abundance: NA
CDR3nt: TGTGCCAGCAGGGAGGGCGGGGGCAATGAGCAGTTCTTC
CDR3aa: CASREGGGNEQFF

v_gene: TRBV30
len: 16
j_gene: TRBJ2-7
d_gene: NA
abundance: NA
CDR3nt: TGTGCCTGGACCGAGCCTGGGGACACGAGCTCCTACGAGCAGTACTTC
CDR3aa: CAWTEPGDTSSYEQYF

v_gene: TRBV7-2
len: 15
j_gene: TRBJ2-5
d_gene: TRBD1
abundance: NA
CDR3nt: TGTGCCAGCAGCTCCCAGACAGGGCCGCAAGAGACCCAGTACTTC
CDR3aa: CASSSQTGPQETQYF

v_gene: TRBV3-1/TRBV3-2
len: 12
j_gene: TRBJ2-1
d_gene: NA
abundance: NA
CDR3nt: TGTGCCAGCAGCTATCTGAGGAATGAGCAGTTCTTC
CDR3aa: CASSYLRNEQFF

v_gene: TRBV29-1
len: 14
j_gene: TRBJ2-2
d_gene: TRBD1
abundance: NA
CDR3nt: TGCAGCGTTGCTCGACAGGGCAACACCGGGGAGCTGTTTTTT
CDR3aa: CSVARQGNTGELFF

v_gene: TRBV4-3
len: 13
j_gene: TRBJ1-1
d_gene: NA
abundance: NA
CDR3nt: TGCGCCAGCAGCCCCAGGGAGGGAACTGAAGCTTTCTTT
CDR3aa: CASSPREGTEAFF

v_gene: TRBV4-3
len: 15
j_gene: TRBJ1-1
d_gene: NA
abundance: NA
CDR3nt: TGCGCCAGCAGCCAATCGTCCAGGGGATTAACTGAAGCTTTCTTT
CDR3aa: CASSQSSRGLTEAFF

v_gene: TRBV11-2
len: 15
j_gene: TRBJ1-1
d_gene: TRBD1
abundance: NA
CDR3nt: TGTGCCAGCAGCGCGGGACAGGGTTTGAACACTGAAGCTTTCTTT
CDR3aa: CASSAGQGLNTEAFF

v_gene: TRBV6-2/TRBV6-3
len: 14
j_gene: TRBJ1-2
d_gene: NA
abundance: NA
CDR3nt: TGTGCCAGCAGTCAGAGGGTCGTGCCGGGTGGCTACACCTTC
CDR3aa: CASSQRVVPGGYTF

v_gene: TRBV10-2
len: 12
j_gene: TRBJ1-3
d_gene: NA
abundance: NA
CDR3nt: TGCGCCAGCAGCCAGGATGGAAACACCATATATTTT
CDR3aa: CASSQDGNTIYF

v_gene: TRBV5-1
len: 17
j_gene: TRBJ2-1
d_gene: NA
abundance: NA
CDR3nt: TGCGCCAGCAGAGCCGCTGGGGGGCAGAGTTCCTACAATGAGCAGTTCTTC
CDR3aa: CASRAAGGQSSYNEQFF

v_gene: TRBV25-1
len: 15
j_gene: TRBJ2-5
d_gene: NA
abundance: NA
CDR3nt: TGTGCCAGCAGTGACTTTGGGGGGCGCCAAGAGACCCAGTACTTC
CDR3aa: CASSDFGGRQETQYF

v_gene: TRBV7-8
len: 17
j_gene: TRBJ2-2
d_gene: TRBD1
abundance: NA
CDR3nt: TGTGCCAGCAGCTTAGACTGGACAGGGGGCCCAACGGGGGAGCTGTTTTTT
CDR3aa: CASSLDWTGGPTGELFF

v_gene: TRBV29-1
len: 12
j_gene: TRBJ2-7
d_gene: NA
abundance: NA
CDR3nt: TGCAGCGTTGTGGGAGGAAGGGGCGAGCAGTACTTC
CDR3aa: CSVVGGRGEQYF

v_gene: TRBV19
len: 15
j_gene: TRBJ1-2
d_gene: TRBD1
abundance: few
CDR3nt: TGTGCCAGTAGTCCCCGACAGGGAGCTAACTATGGCTACACCTTC
CDR3aa: CASSPRQGANYGYTF

v_gene: TRBV5-1
len: 13
j_gene: TRBJ2-7
d_gene: NA
abundance: NA
CDR3nt: TGCGCCAGCAGCTTCATACATCCTACGGAGCAGTACTTC
CDR3aa: CASSFIHPTEQYF

v_gene: TRBV2
len: 14
j_gene: TRBJ2-7
d_gene: NA
abundance: once
CDR3nt: TGTGCCAGCAGTAGCTTGTCTAGCTCCTACGAGCAGTACTTC
CDR3aa: CASSSLSSSYEQYF

v_gene: TRBV18
len: 16
j_gene: TRBJ1-2
d_gene: NA
abundance: NA
CDR3nt: TGTGCCAGCTCACCCGAGGGATCCCCAGCTAACTATGGCTACACCTTC
CDR3aa: CASSPEGSPANYGYTF

v_gene: TRBV2
len: 16
j_gene: TRBJ1-4
d_gene: TRBD1
abundance: once
CDR3nt: TGTGCCAGCAGTGAACTGGTTAGGGGGCAGAATGAAAAACTGTTTTTT
CDR3aa: CASSELVRGQNEKLFF

v_gene: TRBV7-9
len: 13
j_gene: TRBJ1-1
d_gene: NA
abundance: NA
CDR3nt: TGTGCCAGCAGCTCGGGCTGGGACACTGAAGCTTTCTTT
CDR3aa: CASSSGWDTEAFF

v_gene: TRBV24-1
len: 13
j_gene: TRBJ2-5
d_gene: TRBD2
abundance: NA
CDR3nt: TGTGCCACCAGTGCCGGGGGGATAGAGACCCAGTACTTC
CDR3aa: CATSAGGIETQYF

v_gene: TRBV3-1/TRBV3-2
len: 11
j_gene: TRBJ2-1
d_gene: NA
abundance: NA
CDR3nt: TGTGCCAGCAGCCAAGAAGATGAGCAGTTCTTC
CDR3aa: CASSQEDEQFF